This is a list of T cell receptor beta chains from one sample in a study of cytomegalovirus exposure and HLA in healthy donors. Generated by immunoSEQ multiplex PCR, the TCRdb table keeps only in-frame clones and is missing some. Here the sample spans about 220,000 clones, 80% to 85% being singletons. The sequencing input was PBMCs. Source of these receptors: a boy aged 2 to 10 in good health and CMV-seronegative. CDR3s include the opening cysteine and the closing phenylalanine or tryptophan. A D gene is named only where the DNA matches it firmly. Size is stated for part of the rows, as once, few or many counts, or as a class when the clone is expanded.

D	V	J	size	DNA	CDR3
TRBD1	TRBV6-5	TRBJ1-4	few	TGTGCCAGCAGTTACTCGAGGACAGGGAGTGATGAAAAACTGTTTTTT	CASSYSRTGSDEKLFF
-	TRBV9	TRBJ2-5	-	TGTGCCAGCAGCGCGGTTAGCGGTGGGGGAGAGACCCAGTACTTC	CASSAVSGGGETQYF
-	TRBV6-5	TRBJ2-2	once	TGTGCCAGCAGCACGACTAGAAACACCGGGGAGCTGTTTTTT	CASSTTRNTGELFF
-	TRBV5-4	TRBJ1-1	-	TGTGCCAGCAGCTTGACAGGTACTGAAGCTTTCTTT	CASSLTGTEAFF
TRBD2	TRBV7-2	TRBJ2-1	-	TGTGCCAGCAGCTTAAACCCGGGAGGGCGGGGTGAGCAGTTCTTC	CASSLNPGGRGEQFF
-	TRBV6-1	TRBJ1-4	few	TGTGCCAGCAGTGAGGGAGGGGGAGGAAAACTGTTTTTT	CASSEGGGGKLFF
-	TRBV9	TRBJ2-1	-	TGTGCCAGCAGCGGTATAAGACAGTACAATGAGCAGTTCTTC	CASSGIRQYNEQFF
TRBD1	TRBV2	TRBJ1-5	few	TGTGCCACCCGAACAGGGGTGGGCAATCAGCCCCAGCATTTT	CATRTGVGNQPQHF
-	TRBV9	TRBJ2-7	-	TGTGCCAGCAGCGTGGCCCAAGTCTCCTACGAGCAGTACTTC	CASSVAQVSYEQYF
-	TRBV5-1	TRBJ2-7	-	TGCGCCAGCAGTCGGGGGGCGTCAGAAAACGAGCAGTACTTC	CASSRGASENEQYF
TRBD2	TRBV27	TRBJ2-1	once	TGTGCCAGCACCCTAGGGACTAGCGGTAACAATGAGCAGTTCTTC	CASTLGTSGNNEQFF
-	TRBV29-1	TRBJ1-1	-	TGCAGCGTTGTTCTCGCAGGTCTTGTCGCTGAAGCTTTCTTT	CSVVLAGLVAEAFF
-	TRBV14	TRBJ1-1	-	TGTGCCAGCAGCCTTCTCGGGGGGGGTAATACTGAAGCTTTCTTT	CASSLLGGGNTEAFF
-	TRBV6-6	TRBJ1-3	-	TGTGCCAGCAGTTACCGGCAGGGTGGATCTGGAAACACCATATATTTT	CASSYRQGGSGNTIYF
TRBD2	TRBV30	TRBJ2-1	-	TGTGCCTGGAGCACCAGCGGGAGGGCCCCCTGTGAGCAGTTCTTC	CAWSTSGRAPCEQFF
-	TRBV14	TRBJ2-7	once	TGTGCCAGCAGCCAAGAGGGATCCAGGGGCTACGAGCAGTACTTC	CASSQEGSRGYEQYF
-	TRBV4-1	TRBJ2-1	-	TGCGCCAGCAGCCAAGGGCTAAGGGGTCTGAATGAGCAGTTCTTC	CASSQGLRGLNEQFF
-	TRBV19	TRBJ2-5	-	TGTGCCAGTAGTTCAAGGAGGGAGACCCAGTACTTC	CASSSRRETQYF
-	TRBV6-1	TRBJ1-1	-	TGTGCCAGCGGAAGCGCAGCCGTGACTGAAGCTTTCTTT	CASGSAAVTEAFF
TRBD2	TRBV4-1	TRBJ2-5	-	TGCGCCAGCAGCCAAGATCAATTTTGGGGGGGAGAGCAGTACTTC	CASSQDQFWGGEQYF
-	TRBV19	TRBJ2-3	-	TGTGCCAGTAGTATTTACGGGGGAAGGGGAGATACGCAGTATTTT	CASSIYGGRGDTQYF
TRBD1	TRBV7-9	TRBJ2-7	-	TGTGCCAGCAGCACCGGACAGGTTCCTTTGGGGTACGAGCAGTACTTC	CASSTGQVPLGYEQYF
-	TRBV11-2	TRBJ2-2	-	TGTGCCAGCAGGCGGATTGCACAGGGCGTCGGGGAGCTGTTTTTT	CASRRIAQGVGELFF
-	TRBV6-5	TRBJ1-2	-	TGTGCCAGCAGTCCCGGGACGGACAGTGGCTACACCTTC	CASSPGTDSGYTF
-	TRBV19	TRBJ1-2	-	TGTGCCAGTATTCCAAACAGGGCGTTAAACTATGGCTACACCTTC	CASIPNRALNYGYTF
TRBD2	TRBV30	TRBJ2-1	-	TGTGCCTGGAGCTCTAGCGGGAGGCCCAATGAGCAGTTCTTC	CAWSSSGRPNEQFF
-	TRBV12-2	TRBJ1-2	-	TGTGCAAGTCGCTTAGCACCTTACAGGGGAAGGAGCTACACCTTC	CASRLAPYRGRSYTF
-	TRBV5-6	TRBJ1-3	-	TGTGCCAGCAGCTTGAGGGGTCTCGGAAACACCATATATTTT	CASSLRGLGNTIYF
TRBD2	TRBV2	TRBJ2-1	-	TGTGCCAGCAGGACTAGCGGGGGGGGTGAGCAGTTCTTC	CASRTSGGGEQFF
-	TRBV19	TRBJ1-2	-	TGTGCCAGTAGTCCCACCGAGCAGGGTGGCTACACCTTC	CASSPTEQGGYTF
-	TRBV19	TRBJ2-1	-	TGTGCCAGTAGTATGGTCCTATCCTACAATGAGCAGTTCTTC	CASSMVLSYNEQFF
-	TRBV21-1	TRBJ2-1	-	TGTGCCAGCAGCACTAAAAGGGGACTAGCGGGAGTATATGAGCAGTTCTTC	CASSTKRGLAGVYEQFF
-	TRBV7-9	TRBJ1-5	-	TGTGCCAGCAGCTTAGTTTCATGGGCAGCTCCCTTTAATCAGCCCCAGCATTTT	CASSLVSWAAPFNQPQHF
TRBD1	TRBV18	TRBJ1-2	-	TGTGCCAGCTCACCGGGGGACAGGGAGGGCTATGGCTACACCTTC	CASSPGDREGYGYTF
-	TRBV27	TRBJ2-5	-	TGTGCCAGCAGTTCCATGTCCGGGATCCAAGAGACCCAGTACTTC	CASSSMSGIQETQYF
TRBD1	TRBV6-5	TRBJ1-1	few	TGTGCCAGCAGTTTCAGACAGGGACAGGGGAACACTGAAGCTTTCTTT	CASSFRQGQGNTEAFF
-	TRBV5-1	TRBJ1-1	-	TGCGCCAGCAGCCAGGGCAACACTGAAGCTTTCTTT	CASSQGNTEAFF
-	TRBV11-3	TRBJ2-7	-	TGTGCCAGCAGCTCCGGACAGTACTACGAGCAGTACTTC	CASSSGQYYEQYF
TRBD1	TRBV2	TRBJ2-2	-	TGTGCCGCACGTGGACAGGCGGGCACCGGGGAGCTGTTTTTT	CAARGQAGTGELFF
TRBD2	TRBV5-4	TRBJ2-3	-	TGTGCCAGCAGCCTTATAGCGGGGGGGACAGATACGCAGTATTTT	CASSLIAGGTDTQYF
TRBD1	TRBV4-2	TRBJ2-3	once	TGTGCCAGCAGCCAAGATAGGGGACAGGGGGATACGCAGTATTTT	CASSQDRGQGDTQYF
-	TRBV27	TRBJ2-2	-	TGTGCCAGCAGTGACCGACAGTTCATCGGGGAGCTGTTTTTT	CASSDRQFIGELFF
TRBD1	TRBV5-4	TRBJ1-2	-	TGTGCCAGCAGCTTCCCACAGGGGGCCAATGGCTACACCTTC	CASSFPQGANGYTF
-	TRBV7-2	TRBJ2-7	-	TGTGCCAGCAGCGCGTATGCCGAATACGAGCAGTACTTC	CASSAYAEYEQYF
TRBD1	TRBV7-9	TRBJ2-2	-	TGTGCCAGCAGCATGGACAGGGGCACGAACACCGGGGAGCTGTTTTTT	CASSMDRGTNTGELFF
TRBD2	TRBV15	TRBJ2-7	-	TGTGCCACCAGCAGAGTAGCGGGAACCTACGAGCAGTACTTC	CATSRVAGTYEQYF
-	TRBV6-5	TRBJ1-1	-	TGTGCCAGCAGCCGCGGGTACACTGAAGCTTTCTTT	CASSRGYTEAFF
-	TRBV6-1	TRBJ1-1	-	TGTGCCAGCAGTGAGTTATCGGCGGGCGACACTGAAGCTTTCTTT	CASSELSAGDTEAFF
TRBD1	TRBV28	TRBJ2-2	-	TGTGCCAGCAGTTTATCCTACGGGACAGGGGGCTCCGGGGAGCTGTTTTTT	CASSLSYGTGGSGELFF
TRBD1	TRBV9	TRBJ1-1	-	TGTGCCAGCACCATAAAGGACAGGGAGTCTGTGAACACTGAAGCTTTCTTT	CASTIKDRESVNTEAFF
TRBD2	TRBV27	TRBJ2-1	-	TGTGCCAGCAGTTTGGCGGGGGTCCTATACAATGAGCAGTTCTTC	CASSLAGVLYNEQFF
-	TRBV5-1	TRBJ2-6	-	TGCGCCAGCAGCTCGGCAGGGGCTGGTGGGGCCAACGTCCTGACTTTC	CASSSAGAGGANVLTF
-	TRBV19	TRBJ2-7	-	TGTGCCAGTAAGCAGGGCAGGGGAGGGTACGAGCAGTACTTC	CASKQGRGGYEQYF
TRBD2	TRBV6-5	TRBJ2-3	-	TGTGCCAGCAGTGAACTAGCGAATACGCAGTATTTT	CASSELANTQYF
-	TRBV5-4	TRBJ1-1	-	TGTGCCAGCAGCTTTCCCGACAGGAACACTGAAGCTTTCTTT	CASSFPDRNTEAFF
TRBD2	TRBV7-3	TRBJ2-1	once	TGTGCCAGCAGCTCGGGGGGACTAGCGGGGGGGTGGGAGCAGTTCTTC	CASSSGGLAGGWEQFF
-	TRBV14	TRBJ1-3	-	TGTGCCAGCAGCCAAGAGGTGCGGTCCGGGGAAGGTGGAAACACCATATATTTT	CASSQEVRSGEGGNTIYF
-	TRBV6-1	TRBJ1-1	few	TGTGCCATCCACAAGGGGGACACTGAAGCTTTCTTT	CAIHKGDTEAFF
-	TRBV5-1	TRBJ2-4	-	TGCGCCAGCAGCTTGGCCCGGTACGAAACCCATACTCAAAGTAACATTCAGTACTTC	CASSLARYETHTQSNIQYF
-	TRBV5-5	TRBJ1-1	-	TGTGCCAGCAGCCGCCTAACCTCACAGGGTAGGGCTGAAGCTTTCTTT	CASSRLTSQGRAEAFF